This T cell receptor beta chain was documented in a study of CD8+ T cells in alopecia areata. Study-wide context: Treatment comprised oral tofacitinib, 5 to 10 mg twice daily, in treated patients. Scalp area affected, as a percentage, set the severity score of treated patients.

Germline trimming cut 3 bases from V and 2 bases from J; bases unmatched to any gene: 7. CDR1 is SGHAT and CDR2 is FQNNGV in the germline V gene. CDR3 length: 15 amino acids. The authors extracted RNA and reverse transcribed it into cDNA as the sequencing template. Generated by immunoSEQ multiplex PCR, the TCRdb table keeps only in-frame clones and is missing some. The sample has approximately 210,000 clones; around 66% are singletons. Treatment in this sample: oral pan-JAK inhibitor, 5-10 mg twice daily. Isolation of CD4+ and CD8+ T cells from PBMCs was achieved by sorting. The genes are TRBV11-2 and TRBJ2-7; TRBD1 matches at 7 bases. The source is a human donor with alopecia areata. Sequenced material: CD4+ T cells sorted from blood, taken at week 44, from a patient treated with tofacitinib. The CDR3 region is CASSLATGVAYEQYF. CDR3 coding DNA: TGTGCCAGCAGCTTGGCCACAGGGGTTGCCTACGAGCAGTACTTC. The full variable domain, its missing parts supplied by reference TRBV11-2 and TRBJ2-7, is EAGVAQSPRYKIIEKRQSVAFWCNPISGHATLYWYQQILGQGPKLLIQFQNNGVVDDSQLPKDRFSAERLKGVDSTLKIQPAKLEDSAVYLCASSLATGVAYEQYFGPGTRLTVT.